Listed here are 4 T cell receptor beta chains from one sample, sequenced in a study of cytomegalovirus exposure and HLA in healthy donors. The PCR was carried out with 60 Vbeta primers and 13 Jbeta primers. TCRdb's copy holds only in-frame clones and misses some; the assay was immunoSEQ multiplex PCR. The sample carries roughly 120,000 clones, approximately 84% recorded once. Sequencing was done on a sample of PBMCs. The receptors stem from a man aged 35-49 years in good health and CMV-seronegative.

This clone has just a few counts. Written as DNA, the CDR3 is TGTGCCAGTAGCCCCGCGGGGGGGTCCCAGCCCCAGCATTTT. It yields the protein CASSPAGGSQPQHF. This sequence joins TRBV19 and TRBJ1-5; TRBD1 might be the D (5 bases). Deletions cut 6 bases from V and 7 bases from J, with 16 bases between. The V gene's germline CDR1 is LNHDA and CDR2 SQIVND (reference sequence). The CDR3 loop spans 14 amino acids. The full variable domain, with the rest looked up from reference TRBV19 and TRBJ1-5, is DGGITQSPKYLFRKEGQNVTLSCEQNLNHDAMYWYRQDPGQGLRLIYYSQIVNDFQKGDIAEGYSVSREKKESFPLTVTSAQKNPTAFYLCASSPAGGSQPQHFGDGTRLSIL.

The CDR3 loop is CSARVGGIAHF. The CDR3 DNA follows: TGCAGTGCTAGAGTAGGAGGAATTGCTCACTTT. The chain uses TRBV20-1 and TRBJ1-6; D gene unclear. V lost 1 base and J lost 19, with 14 bases in between. Germline lookup yields CDR1 DFQATT and CDR2 SNEGSKA (reference sequence). This CDR3 comprises 11 residues.

The rearrangement uses TRBV4-2 and TRBJ1-2; 10 bases fit TRBD1. This CDR3 comprises 17 residues. CDR1 and CDR2 (germline): LGHNA, YNFKEQ. Unmatched junction bases numbered 13, after V lost 1 base and J lost 8 bases. CDR3 bases: TGTGCCAGCAGCCAAGGTTTACCGGGACAGGGGACGCGGGGCTACACCTTC. Translation gives CASSQGLPGQGTRGYTF.

This chain links TRBV28 with TRBJ1-2, with 9 bases aligning to TRBD1. CDR1 is MDHEN, CDR2 SYDVKM, per germline. Trimming took 4 bases from V and 5 from J; bases not matched to a gene: 5. This CDR3 is 14 amino acids long. The CDR3, as DNA: TGTGCCAGCAGTTATGGGACAGGGTTTTATGGCTACACCTTC. It yields the protein CASSYGTGFYGYTF.